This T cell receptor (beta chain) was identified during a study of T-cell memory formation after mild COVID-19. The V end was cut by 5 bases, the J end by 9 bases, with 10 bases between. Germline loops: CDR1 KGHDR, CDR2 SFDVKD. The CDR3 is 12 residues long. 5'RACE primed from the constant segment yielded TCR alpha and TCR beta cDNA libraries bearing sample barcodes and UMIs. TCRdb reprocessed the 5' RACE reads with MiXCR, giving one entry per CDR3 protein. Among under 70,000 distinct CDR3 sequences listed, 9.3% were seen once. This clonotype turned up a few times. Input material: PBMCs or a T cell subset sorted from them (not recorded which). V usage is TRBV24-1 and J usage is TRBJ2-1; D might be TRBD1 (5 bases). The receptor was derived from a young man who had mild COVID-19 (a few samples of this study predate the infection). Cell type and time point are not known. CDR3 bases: TGTGCCACCAGTGCAGGGTATATTGAGCAGTTCTTC. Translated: CATSAGYIEQFF.